This TCR beta chain was obtained from a study of CD8 T cells in Susac syndrome (dated by TCRdb to between 2018 and 2021). General notes on the study: Repertoire sequencing was used to test whether CD8+ T cell activation and differentiation in Susac syndrome was antigen driven. What the research found in general, with its limitations: The TCR sequencing and HLA analysis was acknowledged to have included a relatively small number of individuals.

High-throughput TCR beta sequencing profiled peripheral blood CD8+ and CD4+ T cells from healthy donors, Susac syndrome patients and multiple sclerosis patients. Multiple sclerosis controls were treatment-naive patients with stable or active relapsing-remitting disease fulfilling revised McDonald criteria. Bulk CD8+ and CD4+ T cells were purified magnetically by negative isolation, whereas CD8+ TEMRA cells were enriched by FACS. Blood was collected in EDTA tubes and processed within 24 hours, with PBMCs isolated through density gradient centrifugation. PBMCs intended for TCR sequencing were frozen in liquid nitrogen and were later thawed in a 37 degrees C water bath. The sorted or isolated CD4+, CD8+ and CD8+ TEMRA cells had a purity of 90% or higher. The cysteine opens and the phenylalanine closes a CDR3 of 16 amino acids. CDR3 DNA only is kept here, 48 bases in frame from base 1. V lost 0 bases and J lost 6 bases, and the count of bases not matched to a germline gene is 13. The germline V gene gives CDR1 as SQVTM and CDR2 as ANQGSEA.

RNA was extracted using the RNeasy kit, and roughly 0.45 to 1 microgram was reverse transcribed with random hexamers. The immunoSEQ multiplex PCR assay, which covers 54 Vbeta and 13 Jbeta segments, was used to amplify TCR beta CDR3 regions. Bias from PCR amplification was corrected by using a synthetic template baseline for primer optimization and for computational correction. Turning to the authors' computational methods: Reads were annotated to V, D and J genes according to IMGT and were analyzed with immunoSEQ Analyzer, with only productive sequences retained. To calculate clonality, Shannon entropy was normalized by log2 of the number of productive unique sequences and then subtracted from one. For each patient and control, public and private clones were evaluated among the 100 most prevalent clones. Clones were defined as Susac-specific when absent from the healthy and MS cohorts, from about 970 published viral clones and from other ImmuneACCESS disease sequences. The public sequencing data were trimmed at Q25 with fastp and processed into clonotypes with MiXCR by TCRdb, which kept only in-frame beta chains. Duplicate CDR3 protein sequences are folded into a single record with the most common DNA and genes. TCRdb's processing, not the authors' own work, is the source of the V and J calls. Across this sample there are about 200,000 distinct CDR3 sequences, with over 90% seen only once. The top ten hold 0.085% to 0.095% of the sample.

Comments on this clonotype: Its specific antigen is unknown. One base away there is no much larger clone; base qualities are not given.

The receptor was derived from a human donor with multiple sclerosis. The chain uses TRBV29-1 and TRBJ1-2; 7 central bases correspond to TRBD1. Material for sequencing was CD4+ T cells from PBMCs. The DNA reads as follows: TGCAGCGTTGAAGATCAGGGGGACGGCCAGACGAATGGCTACACCTTC. It codes for CSVEDQGDGQTNGYTF.